This TCR beta chain is drawn from a study of T cell changes during pregnancy in multiple sclerosis. This clone was recorded at least ten times. The CDR3 totals 17 residues. Germline assignment: CDR1 SEHNR and CDR2 FQNEAQ (reference sequence). Trimming removed 5 bases at V and 0 bases at J, with 19 bases between. Some clones are missing from TCRdb's copy, which holds only in-frame ones; the method was immunoSEQ multiplex PCR. In the table there are 65,000 to 85,000 clones, 92% of which are singletons. The source material was CD4+ T cells from peripheral blood mononuclear cells, sampled after pregnancy. The chain couples TRBV7-9 to TRBJ1-2, with TRBD1 as a possible D gene (5 bases). This TCR derives from a female donor with multiple sclerosis, enrolled in a pregnancy study. CDR3 nucleotide sequence: TGTGCCAGCAGCACGGGACTTACTACTTTAGCTAACTATGGCTACACCTTC. Translating gives CASSTGLTTLANYGYTF.